These T cell receptor beta chains were read from a single sample in a study of blood T cell repertoires in COVID-19. This table comes from immunoSEQ multiplex PCR, and its TCRdb copy is limited to in-frame clones, with some not included. The sample includes about 160,000 clones, about 81% of them seen just once. Sequenced input: peripheral blood. The receptors were sampled from a human donor in a cohort sampled during active COVID-19. Each CDR3 is given with its conserved first and last residue.

v_call: TRBV6-1; cdr3_aa: CASSEQGVGANVLTF
v_call: TRBV19; cdr3_aa: CASSLWDRAYEQYF
v_call: TRBV5-5; cdr3_aa: CASSRNYMLDTEAFF
v_call: TRBV30; cdr3_aa: CAWSPTGAGANVLTF
v_call: TRBV5-4; cdr3_aa: CASSLGTVSFGANVLTF
v_call: TRBV5-1; cdr3_aa: CASSSPGAGGTGQYF
v_call: TRBV5-5; cdr3_aa: CASSLDRDTEAFF
v_call: TRBV14; cdr3_aa: CASSLTRDRGRLNTGELFF
v_call: TRBV7-9; cdr3_aa: CASSPRVGQPLGTEAFF
v_call: TRBV7-9; cdr3_aa: CASSYPEGGSYEQYF
v_call: TRBV20-1; cdr3_aa: CSASYTGQETQYF
v_call: TRBV27; cdr3_aa: CASSQGFGGYTF
v_call: TRBV28; cdr3_aa: CASNRVAFSSKTQETQYF
v_call: TRBV5-6; cdr3_aa: CASSPLSGTAHYEQYF
v_call: TRBV19; cdr3_aa: CASIGLSGIPSSGANVLTF
v_call: TRBV6-2/TRBV6-3; cdr3_aa: CASSTTRTTVGETQYF
v_call: TRBV28; cdr3_aa: CASSLAPTGAVETQYF
v_call: TRBV7-3; cdr3_aa: CASSLGSRDEQYF
v_call: TRBV5-1; cdr3_aa: CASSLALAEGAFF
v_call: TRBV9; cdr3_aa: CASSLQGSEQFF
v_call: TRBV7-3; cdr3_aa: CASSSTANTGELFF
v_call: TRBV4-1; cdr3_aa: CASSSQTGQYYEQYF
v_call: TRBV15; cdr3_aa: CATSRPGTGQNIQYF
v_call: TRBV6-1; cdr3_aa: CASSEGYSNQPQHF
v_call: TRBV9; cdr3_aa: CASSVVGDTQYF
v_call: TRBV30; cdr3_aa: CAWDRTSSYEQYF
v_call: TRBV4-1; cdr3_aa: CASSQATNSYEQYF
v_call: TRBV27; cdr3_aa: CASSSTGGWAYGYTF
v_call: TRBV14; cdr3_aa: CASSQLTGRTDTQYF
v_call: TRBV9; cdr3_aa: CASSLTPGMASGYTF
v_call: TRBV20-1; cdr3_aa: CSASEGGTENTEAFF
v_call: TRBV4-3; cdr3_aa: CASSASILGRGNEQFF
v_call: TRBV6-5; cdr3_aa: CASITGMNTEAFF
v_call: TRBV9; cdr3_aa: CARSGGGGPNTGELFF
v_call: TRBV5-1; cdr3_aa: CASSARSGFRTEAFF
v_call: TRBV6-5; cdr3_aa: CASSGTESMNTEAFF
v_call: TRBV4-3; cdr3_aa: CASSQEHGREFEQYF
v_call: TRBV5-1; cdr3_aa: CASSRLGSGTSGGASYNEQFF
v_call: TRBV6-1; cdr3_aa: CASSERPGKGDTQYF
v_call: TRBV7-2; cdr3_aa: CASSLTGRFSGNTIYF
v_call: TRBV7-6; cdr3_aa: CASSTRDSPGNTIYF
v_call: TRBV11-3; cdr3_aa: CASSSRENTQYF
v_call: TRBV19; cdr3_aa: CASSIPGDSPLHF
v_call: TRBV9; cdr3_aa: CASSVGGTPLAVSYNEQFF
v_call: TRBV9; cdr3_aa: CASSVATDTQYF
v_call: TRBV11-3; cdr3_aa: CASSLGPRQGVQETQYF